The 7 T cell receptor beta chains reported below all come from one sample, sequenced in a study of OX40 agonist ivuxolimab in advanced cancers. Library construction relied on the immunoSEQ multiplex PCR assay. TCRdb obtained this table from immuneACCESS and retained in-frame rearrangements with V and J assigned. These tables miss some clones; where compared with another copy, unresolved V genes account for less than half of the shortfall, and the remainder is unexplained. Recorded for this sample are about 83,000 clones; less than 90% of them occurred a single time. In total, the top ten clones hold 0.66% of the sample. The sample in question was CD4+ or CD8+ T cells sorted from blood, obtained in a trial of the OX40 agonist ivuxolimab. The receptors originated from an adult with an advanced solid tumor such as melanoma, head and neck, liver or kidney cancer.

The chain joins TRBV30 to TRBJ1-4, with D possibly TRBD1 on 6 matching bases. V lost 2 bases, J lost 10 bases, and 23 bases lay in between. Germline CDR1 and CDR2: GTSNPN and SVGIG (reference sequence). The CDR3 loop spans 16 amino acids. The CDR3 DNA sequence: TGTGCCTGGAGTCCTACCCGTACAGGGTCGGAGGTAAAACTGTTTTTT. Residues: CAWSPTRTGSEVKLFF.

The chain employs TRBV19 and TRBJ1-2; D might be TRBD1 (5 bases). CDR1 LNHDA and CDR2 SQIVND come from the germline V gene (reference sequence). V lost 6 bases to trimming and J lost 5 bases, with 10 bases between them. The CDR3 sequence is 12 residues long. CDR3 DNA sequence: TGTGCCAGTAGGGGGAGGGGTTATGGCTACACCTTC. Its protein is CASRGRGYGYTF.

The chain carries TRBV6-4 and TRBJ2-2, with 11 bases aligning to TRBD2. The germline V gene has CDR1 MRHNA and CDR2 SNTAGT. V gave up 5 bases and J gave up 0 bases; unmatched junction bases: 8. CDR3 length: 18 amino acids. Written as DNA, the CDR3 is TGTGCCAGCAGTCCGTCCCCGGGACTAGCGGCGAACACCGGGGAGCTGTTTTTT. This sequence encodes CASSPSPGLAANTGELFF.

V gene TRBV6-6 combines with J gene TRBJ2-7, with D possibly matching TRBD1 (5 bases). Between the trimmed V and J ends, which lost 5 bases and 1 base, there was a span of 6 bases. The CDR3 spans 12 residues. CDR1 is MNHNY and CDR2 is SVGAGI in the germline V gene (reference sequence). The CDR3 spells CASSTGSYEQYF. CDR3 DNA: TGTGCCAGCAGTACAGGTTCCTACGAGCAGTACTTC.

The chain links TRBV2 to TRBJ1-2; D not certain. The CDR3 loop spans 13 amino acids. Germline V gene data show CDR1 as SNHLY and CDR2 as FYNNEI. Trimming pared 1 base from V and 6 bases from J, leaving 9 bases between. In DNA, the CDR3 is TGTGCCAGCAGTGAAGGTCTGAAACATGGCTACACCTTC. Encoded protein: CASSEGLKHGYTF.

The rearrangement links TRBV19 to TRBJ2-2; D gene uncertain. Germline assignment: CDR1 LNHDA and CDR2 SQIVND (reference sequence). V was cut by 5 bases and J by 3 bases, with 10 bases left in between. The CDR3 contains 14 residues. The CDR3 region is CASSPPPYTGELFF. CDR3 bases: TGTGCCAGTAGTCCCCCGCCTTACACCGGGGAGCTGTTTTTT.

The chain joins TRBV6-1 to TRBJ2-5, with 7 bases identical to TRBD2. There are 15 residues in the CDR3. Germline lookup yields CDR1 MNHNS and CDR2 SASEGT. V shed 7 bases and J 2 bases; nucleotides not matched to a gene: 10. The CDR3 protein is CASTRAGPSQETQYF. CDR3 coding DNA: TGTGCCAGCACCCGAGCGGGGCCCTCACAAGAGACCCAGTACTTC.